This T cell receptor beta chain was retrieved from a study of Ad26.COV2.S vaccination and SARS-CoV-2 variants. Study-level background: Doses of Ad26.COV2.S were injected into muscle once or twice, 56 days apart. Findings and limits, study-wide: Once vaccination had occurred, spike-specific CD8+ and CD4+ T cell responses reportedly showed substantial breadth. The TCR breadth and depth analyses may have understated or missed part of the total T cell responses.

Treatment specified: some 20 received Ad26.COV2.S at low or high dose, single or two shots; several received placebo; per-sample allocation not given. The samples date from day 63 after the first vaccine or placebo injection. The vaccine delivered Wuhan-strain SARS-CoV-2 spike through an Ad26 vector. Notes on this clone: The antigen is not known.

The protocol was immunoSEQ multiplex PCR, while the TCRdb copy is restricted to in-frame clones and leaves out a portion. The table records 330,000 or so clones, almost 90% of them present only once. Unmatched junction bases numbered 1, after V lost 0 bases and J lost 3 bases. Germline assignment: CDR1 SGHKS and CDR2 YYEKEE (reference sequence). The CDR3 is 14 residues long. The gene calls are TRBV5-5 and TRBJ2-3; 7 positions match TRBD2. The source of this sequence is a person aged 18 to 65 who received the Ad26.COV2.S COVID-19 vaccine or a placebo. Sequenced here: peripheral blood, sampled in a trial of Ad26.COV2.S vaccine versus placebo. The CDR3 loop reads CASSLAGGTDTQYF. As DNA, the CDR3 is TGTGCCAGCAGCTTGGCGGGAGGAACAGATACGCAGTATTTT.